The next 24 T cell receptor beta chains were all read from a single sample in a study of T cells in Graves' hyperthyroidism and ophthalmopathy. TCR beta CDR3 regions were amplified from RNA transcripts. TCR CDR3 regions were first amplified by RT-PCR with HTBI primers. TCRdb ran MiXCR on the multiplex PCR reads and lists one entry per CDR3 protein. The data contain approximately 590,000 distinct CDR3 sequences, roughly 14% of them singletons. The sample taken for sequencing was blood. The receptors were sampled from a woman aged 30 to 39 with Graves' hyperthyroidism.

This clonotype was seen a few times. This chain links TRBV7-8 with TRBJ2-7, with TRBD1 matching over 8 bases. V trimming: 0 bases; J trimming: 3 bases; junction bases outside the gene matches: 7. The CDR3 sequence is 16 residues long. Germline V lookup: CDR1 SGHVS, CDR2 FQNEAQ. CDR3: CASSLATRQGIYEQYF. CDR3 DNA: TGTGCCAGCAGCTTAGCTACCCGACAGGGGATCTACGAGCAGTACTTC.

This clonotype was seen repeatedly, ten times or more. The chain is built from TRBV7-2 and TRBJ1-5; D call uncertain. CDR1 and CDR2 from the germline V gene are SGHTA and FQGNSA. The CDR3 loop spans 16 amino acids. The V end lost 1 base, the J end lost 9 bases, and 19 bases lay between the germline ends. This CDR3 is CASSLDGGGWPRPQHF. The CDR3 DNA sequence: TGTGCCAGCAGCTTAGATGGTGGCGGGTGGCCCCGGCCCCAGCATTTT.

Many counts were recorded for this clonotype. The DNA for the CDR3 is TGTGCCAGCAGCGGACGGAACACAGATACGCAGTATTTT. Its protein is CASSGRNTDTQYF. V gene TRBV12-3 or TRBV12-4 combines with J gene TRBJ2-3; no reliable D call. There are 13 residues in the CDR3. V was clipped by 6 bases and J by 2 bases, with 9 bases between them.

The chain has TRBV6-1 and TRBJ1-1, with a tentative D call TRBD1 (5 bases). V lost 7 bases to trimming and J lost 0 bases, with 12 bases between them. The CDR3 is 14 residues long. Germline V gene data show CDR1 as MNHNS and CDR2 as SASEGT. The CDR3 DNA reads as TGTGCCAGCATTAAGCTGGGGGTGAACACTGAAGCTTTCTTT. This codes for CASIKLGVNTEAFF.

This clonotype was counted a few times. The CDR3, as DNA: TGTGCCAGCAGTTACTCGATAGGGGCCGCGTACGCAGATACGCAGTATTTT. It translates to CASSYSIGAAYADTQYF. The chain couples TRBV6-5 to TRBJ2-3, with D perhaps matching TRBD1 (5 bases). V was shortened by 0 bases and J by 4 bases, with 17 bases between the two germline ends. Germline V gene sequence: CDR1 MNHEY, CDR2 SVGAGI. There are 17 residues in the CDR3.

In its sample, this clonotype was seen many times. The gene calls are TRBV5-1 and TRBJ2-7; D unresolved. Germline values: CDR1 SGHRS, CDR2 YFSETQ. Trimming removed 3 bases from V and 4 bases from J, with 5 bases in between. The CDR3 extends over 11 amino acids. CDR3 coding DNA: TGCGCCAGCAGCTCCCAATACGAGCAGTACTTC. Translated, it gives CASSSQYEQYF.

The chain joins TRBV20-1 to TRBJ1-5; D may be TRBD1 (5 bases). CDR1 is DFQATT and CDR2 is SNEGSKA in the germline V gene (reference sequence). This CDR3 comprises 14 residues. Written as DNA, the CDR3 is TGCAGGCCCGTGGGGGGGATTAGCAATCAGCCCCAGCATTTT. Protein product: CRPVGGISNQPQHF.

This clonotype has ten or more counts. The V gene is TRBV27, the J gene TRBJ2-7, with D unclear. Germline CDR1 MNHEY, CDR2 SMNVEV (reference sequence). The CDR3 contains 13 residues. V lost 5 bases and J 3 bases, leaving 11 bases between the germline ends. The CDR3 sequence: CASSPSRIYEQYF. CDR3 coding DNA: TGTGCCAGCAGTCCTTCTAGGATCTACGAGCAGTACTTC.

The chain uses TRBV11-1 and TRBJ2-7, with D perhaps TRBD1 or TRBD2 (5 bases each). The germline CDR1 and CDR2 sequences are SGHAT and FQDESV (reference sequence). V was pared by 2 bases and J by 0 bases, with 14 bases between. This CDR3 spans 16 amino acids. The CDR3 spells CASSLSGTPGSYEQYF. CDR3 bases: TGTGCCAGCAGCTTATCCGGGACGCCCGGCTCCTACGAGCAGTACTTC. The complete variable domain, with remaining parts taken from reference TRBV11-1 and TRBJ2-7, reads EAEVAQSPRYKITEKSQAVAFWCDPISGHATLYWYRQILGQGPELLVQFQDESVVDDSQLPKDRFSAERLKGVDSTLKIQPAELGDSAMYLCASSLSGTPGSYEQYFGPGTRLTVT.

This CDR3 reads CSASRGNPYNEQFF. CDR3 coding DNA: TGCAGTGCTAGTCGGGGCAACCCTTACAATGAGCAGTTCTTC. The V and J genes are TRBV20-1 and TRBJ2-1; D possibly matches TRBD1 or TRBD2 (5 bases each). Trimming cost V 3 bases and J 4 bases, with 13 bases left between them. The CDR3 is 14 amino acids. Germline V gene data show CDR1 as DFQATT and CDR2 as SNEGSKA (reference sequence).

This clonotype was found many times. The genes are TRBV27 and TRBJ2-7; 9 nucleotides line up with TRBD2. CDR3 size: 14 residues. Germline trimming cut 3 bases from V and 5 bases from J; bases unmatched to any gene: 5. Per germline, CDR1 MNHEY and CDR2 SMNVEV (reference sequence). CDR3 protein: CASSLVAGEHEQYF. The CDR3 nucleotides read TGTGCCAGCAGTTTGGTAGCGGGAGAGCACGAGCAGTACTTC.

Ten or more counts support this clonotype. The chain joins TRBV28 to TRBJ2-3; the D gene is possibly TRBD2 (6 bases). V gave up 6 bases and J gave up 6 bases, with 10 bases separating them. Germline loops: CDR1 MDHEN, CDR2 SYDVKM. CDR3 size: 12 residues. CDR3 DNA sequence: TGTGCCAGCAGCCAGACTAGGGATACGCAGTATTTT. This gives the protein CASSQTRDTQYF.

This clonotype was counted only a few times. V and J are TRBV5-1 and TRBJ2-2, with TRBD1 matching over 9 bases. CDR1 and CDR2 (germline): SGHRS, YFSETQ. The J segment lost 6 bases and the V segment lost 3 bases, leaving 6 bases of the junction unmatched. This CDR3 is 15 amino acids long. The chain's CDR3 is CASSSGQGGPGELFF. CDR3 DNA sequence: TGCGCCAGCAGCTCGGGACAGGGAGGACCCGGGGAGCTGTTTTTT.

This clonotype appeared many times. DNA of the CDR3: TGTGCCAGCAGCTCCCGACTAGCGGATACAGATACGCAGTATTTT. Its protein product is CASSSRLADTDTQYF. The chain links TRBV9 to TRBJ2-3; TRBD2 matches 9 bases. This CDR3 is built from 15 residues. J lost 3 bases, V lost 4 bases, and 6 bases had no gene match. Germline V CDR1 and CDR2: SGDLS, YYNGEE.

This clonotype was seen more than once but under ten times. The gene calls are TRBV27 and TRBJ1-2, with D possibly TRBD1 on 5 matching bases. The CDR3 covers 15 residues. Trimming stripped 4 bases from V and 4 bases from J, with 16 bases between. The V gene's germline CDR1 is MNHEY and CDR2 SMNVEV (reference sequence). The CDR3 sequence: CASSWGGAGTYGYTF. As DNA, the CDR3 is TGTGCCAGCAGTTGGGGTGGGGCAGGTACCTATGGCTACACCTTC.

This clonotype was found many times. The chain recombines TRBV7-2 with TRBJ2-1; 12 positions agree with TRBD2. The germline gives CDR1 SGHTA, CDR2 FQGNSA. CDR3 length: 15 amino acids. V shed 2 bases, J shed 8 bases, and the junction held 4 bases outside the gene matches. The CDR3 here is CASSLSTSGRYEQFF. As DNA, the CDR3 is TGTGCCAGCAGCTTAAGCACTAGCGGGAGGTATGAGCAGTTCTTC.

There are many counts of this clonotype. The chain combines TRBV15 with TRBJ2-3, with TRBD2 matching 9 bases. This CDR3 is built from 16 residues. V lost 0 bases and J lost 4; bases outside the gene matches: 5. In germline, CDR1 is LNHNV, CDR2 YYDKDF (reference sequence). The CDR3: CATSRDFSGSSDTQYF. In nucleotides, the CDR3 is TGTGCCACCAGCAGAGATTTTAGCGGGAGCTCAGATACGCAGTATTTT.

The chain uses TRBV19 and TRBJ1-5; D is possibly TRBD1 (6 bases). The CDR3 consists of 18 residues. The V gene lost 0 bases and the J gene lost 2 bases, with 17 bases spanning the gap. CDR1 and CDR2 from the germline V gene are LNHDA and SQIVND (reference sequence). The CDR3 loop is CASSIDLRGAVGNQPQHF. As DNA, the CDR3 is TGTGCCAGTAGTATAGATCTGAGGGGGGCGGTGGGCAATCAGCCCCAGCATTTT.

J is TRBJ2-7 and V is TRBV20-1; the match to TRBD2 covers 9 bases. Germline assignment: CDR1 DFQATT and CDR2 SNEGSKA (reference sequence). V was pared by 6 bases and J by 2 bases, with 20 bases of the junction left unmatched. The CDR3 spans 18 residues. The CDR3 loop is CSAVASGRKTSTPYEQYF. The CDR3 DNA follows: TGCAGTGCCGTGGCCAGCGGGAGGAAGACATCGACCCCCTACGAGCAGTACTTC.

CDR3 nucleotide sequence: TGTGCCAGTGGATACAGGGGTAACACCGGGGAGCTGTTTTTT. It encodes CASGYRGNTGELFF. This chain joins TRBV19 and TRBJ2-2, with 7 bases matching TRBD1. V lost 8 bases and J lost 2; bases outside the gene matches: 5. This CDR3 comprises 14 residues. Germline assignment: CDR1 LNHDA and CDR2 SQIVND (reference sequence).

In its sample, this clonotype was seen many times. V and J are TRBV18 and TRBJ1-1, with 10 nucleotides matching TRBD1. The CDR3 is 16 amino acids. Trimming removed 4 bases from V and 0 bases from J; junction bases left unmatched: 5. Per germline, CDR1 KGHSH and CDR2 LQKENI. The CDR3 here is CASSRGTGELNTEAFF. CDR3 DNA sequence: TGTGCCAGCTCACGGGGGACAGGGGAACTGAACACTGAAGCTTTCTTT.

J is TRBJ2-1 and V is TRBV27; 8 bases line up with TRBD2. Losses at the gene ends were 4 bases for V and 4 bases for J; bases not matched to a gene: 6. Looked up from germline, CDR1 is MNHEY and CDR2 is SMNVEV (reference sequence). The CDR3 is made up of 15 amino acids. The CDR3 DNA reads as TGTGCCAGCAGTTGGGCACTAGCGGCTTACAATGAGCAGTTCTTC. Its protein is CASSWALAAYNEQFF.

This clonotype has only a few counts. This rearrangement joins TRBV18 to TRBJ1-1, with TRBD1 matching over 8 bases. This CDR3 has 14 amino acids. The germline gives CDR1 KGHSH, CDR2 LQKENI. The ends lost 3 bases at V and 7 bases at J; junction bases unmatched: 7. The CDR3 spells CASSPGQAYVEAFF. In DNA form, the CDR3 reads TGTGCCAGCTCACCGGGACAGGCCTATGTTGAAGCTTTCTTT.

The gene calls are TRBV6-1 and TRBJ2-1; D is possibly TRBD2 (5 bases). The CDR3 sequence is 14 residues long. CDR1 and CDR2 (germline): MNHNS, SASEGT. Trimming left V 5 bases short and J 3 bases short, with 11 bases between. The CDR3 sequence: CASSYGLLYNEQFF. Written as DNA, the CDR3 is TGTGCCAGCAGTTATGGACTCCTCTACAATGAGCAGTTCTTC.